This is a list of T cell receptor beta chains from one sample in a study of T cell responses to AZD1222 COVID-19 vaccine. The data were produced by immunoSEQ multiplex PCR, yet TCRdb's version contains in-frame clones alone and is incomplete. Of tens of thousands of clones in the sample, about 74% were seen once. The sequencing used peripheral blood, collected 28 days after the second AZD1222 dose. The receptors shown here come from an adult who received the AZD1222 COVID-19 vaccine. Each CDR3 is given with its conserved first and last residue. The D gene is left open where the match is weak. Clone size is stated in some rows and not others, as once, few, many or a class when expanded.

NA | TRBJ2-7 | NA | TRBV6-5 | CASSNNEQYF | TGTGCCAGCAGCAATAACGAGCAGTACTTC
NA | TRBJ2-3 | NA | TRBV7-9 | CASSFRQTADTQYF | TGTGCCAGCAGCTTTCGACAGACTGCAGATACGCAGTATTTT
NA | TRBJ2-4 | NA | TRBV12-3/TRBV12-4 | CASEQGAKNIQYF | TGTGCCAGCGAACAGGGAGCCAAAAACATTCAGTACTTC
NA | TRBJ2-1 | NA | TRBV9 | CASSVAGGLNNEQFF | TGTGCCAGCAGCGTAGCCGGGGGCCTCAACAATGAGCAGTTCTTC
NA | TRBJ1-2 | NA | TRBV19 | CASSPPDAYGYTF | TGTGCCAGTAGTCCCCCAGATGCCTATGGCTACACCTTC
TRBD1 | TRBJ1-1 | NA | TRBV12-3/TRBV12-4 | CASSADRGEAFF | TGTGCCAGCAGTGCGGACAGGGGGGAAGCTTTCTTT
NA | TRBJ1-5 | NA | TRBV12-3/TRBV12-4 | CASSRDARQPQHF | TGTGCCAGCAGTCGGGACGCCCGGCAGCCCCAGCATTTT
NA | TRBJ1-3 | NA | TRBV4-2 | CASSQDWAAPGNTIYF | TGTGCCAGCAGCCAAGATTGGGCGGCCCCTGGAAACACCATATATTTT
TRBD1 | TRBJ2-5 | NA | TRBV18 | CASSPATGVTETQYF | TGTGCCAGCTCACCCGCGACAGGGGTAACGGAGACCCAGTACTTC
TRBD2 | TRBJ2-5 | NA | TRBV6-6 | CASSYGLAGGEETQYF | TGTGCCAGCAGTTACGGACTAGCGGGGGGGGAAGAGACCCAGTACTTC
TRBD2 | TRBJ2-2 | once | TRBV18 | CASSLTSGNTGELFF | TGTGCCAGCTCACTGACTAGCGGGAACACCGGGGAGCTGTTTTTT
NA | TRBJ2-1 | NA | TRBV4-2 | CASSQDGGPIGNEQFF | TGTGCCAGCAGCCAAGATGGGGGGCCGATAGGGAATGAGCAGTTCTTC
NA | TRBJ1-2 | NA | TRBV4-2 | CASSQDQTGGAYGYTF | TGTGCCAGCAGCCAAGATCAAACCGGAGGGGCCTATGGCTACACCTTC
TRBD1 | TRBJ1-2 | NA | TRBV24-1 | CATSDQGQAYYGYTF | TGTGCCACCAGTGACCAAGGACAGGCCTACTATGGCTACACCTTC
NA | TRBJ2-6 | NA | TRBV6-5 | CASSYTGSGANVLTF | TGTGCCAGCAGTTATACAGGGTCTGGGGCCAACGTCCTGACTTTC
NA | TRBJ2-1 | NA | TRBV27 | CASTQSVGGREQFF | TGTGCCAGCACCCAATCTGTCGGGGGAAGAGAGCAGTTCTTC
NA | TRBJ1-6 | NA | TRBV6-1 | CASSETPGNSNSPLHF | TGTGCCAGCAGTGAAACCCCTGGGAACAGCAATTCACCCCTCCACTTT
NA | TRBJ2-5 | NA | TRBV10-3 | CAISERESETQYF | TGTGCCATCAGTGAAAGGGAATCGGAGACCCAGTACTTC
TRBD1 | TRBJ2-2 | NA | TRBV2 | CASSDATGFSGELFF | TGTGCCAGCAGTGATGCGACAGGGTTTTCCGGGGAGCTGTTTTTT
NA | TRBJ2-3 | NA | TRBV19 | CASRAGTGTDTQYF | TGTGCCAGTAGGGCGGGGACGGGCACAGATACGCAGTATTTT
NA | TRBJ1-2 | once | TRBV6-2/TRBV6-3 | CASSYSTESAYGYTF | TGTGCCAGCAGTTACTCGACCGAGTCTGCTTATGGCTACACCTTC
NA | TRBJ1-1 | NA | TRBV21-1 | CASSKTTEAFF | TGTGCCAGCAGCAAGACAACTGAAGCTTTCTTT
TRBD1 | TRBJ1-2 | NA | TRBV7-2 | CASSLDRGQSAVYGYTF | TGTGCCAGCAGCTTAGACAGGGGCCAGAGCGCGGTCTATGGCTACACCTTC
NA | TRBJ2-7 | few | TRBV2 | CASNPGRAYEQYF | TGTGCCAGCAACCCCGGACGGGCCTACGAGCAGTACTTC
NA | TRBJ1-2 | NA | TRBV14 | CASSQENRAYGYTF | TGTGCCAGCAGCCAAGAAAATAGGGCCTATGGCTACACCTTC
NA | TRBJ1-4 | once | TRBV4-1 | CASSQGDGRNEKLFF | TGCGCCAGCAGCCAAGGGGACGGACGTAATGAAAAACTGTTTTTT
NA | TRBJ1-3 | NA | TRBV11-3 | CASSFGSGGNTIYF | TGTGCCAGCAGCTTCGGATCGGGTGGAAACACCATATATTTT
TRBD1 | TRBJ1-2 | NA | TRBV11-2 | CASSFSGQGLYGYTF | TGTGCCAGCAGCTTCTCAGGACAGGGGTTATATGGCTACACCTTC
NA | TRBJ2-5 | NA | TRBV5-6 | CASTGPQETQYF | TGTGCCAGCACCGGGCCTCAAGAGACCCAGTACTTC
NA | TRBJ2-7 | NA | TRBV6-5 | CASSSRRGPGEQYF | TGTGCCAGCAGTTCCCGACGGGGGCCGGGCGAGCAGTACTTC
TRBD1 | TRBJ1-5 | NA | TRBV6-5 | CASRFEQGARQPQHF | TGTGCCAGCAGGTTTGAACAGGGGGCACGACAGCCCCAGCATTTT
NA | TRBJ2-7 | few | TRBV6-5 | CASSYSFWLPHEQYF | TGTGCCAGCAGTTACTCCTTTTGGCTACCCCACGAGCAGTACTTC
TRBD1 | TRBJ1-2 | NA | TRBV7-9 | CASSPPGGNGYTF | TGTGCCAGCAGCCCCCCAGGGGGCAATGGCTACACCTTC
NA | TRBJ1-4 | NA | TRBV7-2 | CASGMGGTATNEKLFF | TGTGCCAGCGGAATGGGGGGAACCGCAACTAATGAAAAACTGTTTTTT
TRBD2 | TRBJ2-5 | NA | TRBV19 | CASSFPGTSGQETQYF | TGTGCCAGTAGTTTCCCCGGGACTAGCGGACAAGAGACCCAGTACTTC
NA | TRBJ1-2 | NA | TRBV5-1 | CASSVGVSHGYTF | TGCGCCAGCAGCGTCGGGGTCTCTCATGGCTACACCTTC
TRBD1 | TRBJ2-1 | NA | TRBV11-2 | CASSGGTGPSSYNEQFF | TGTGCCAGCAGCGGCGGGACAGGTCCCAGCTCCTACAATGAGCAGTTCTTC
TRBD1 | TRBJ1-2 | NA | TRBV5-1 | CASSPADGTGQDGYTF | TGCGCCAGCAGTCCTGCGGATGGGACAGGGCAAGATGGCTACACCTTC
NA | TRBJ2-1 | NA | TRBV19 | CASRGGSDNEQFF | TGTGCCAGCAGGGGGGGATCGGACAATGAGCAGTTCTTC
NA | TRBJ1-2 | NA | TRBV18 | CASSPEDGPYGYTF | TGTGCCAGCTCACCCGAGGACGGACCTTATGGCTACACCTTC
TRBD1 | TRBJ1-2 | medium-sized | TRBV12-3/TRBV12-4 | CASSTGTEYGYTF | TGTGCCAGCAGTACTGGGACAGAGTATGGCTACACCTTC
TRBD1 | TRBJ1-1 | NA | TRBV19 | CASNGQGAISVTEAFF | TGTGCCAGTAATGGACAGGGGGCGATCAGTGTCACTGAAGCTTTCTTT
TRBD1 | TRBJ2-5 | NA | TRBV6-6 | CASSLTGGAETQYF | TGTGCCAGCAGCCTGACAGGGGGGGCAGAGACCCAGTACTTC
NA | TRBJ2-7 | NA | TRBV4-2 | CASSQDIGRQMISYEQYF | TGTGCCAGCAGCCAAGATATAGGGAGACAGATGATCTCCTACGAGCAGTACTTC
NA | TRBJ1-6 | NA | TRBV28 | CASSPRGAPPSPLHF | TGTGCCAGCAGCCCCCGGGGGGCACCCCCCTCACCCCTCCACTTT
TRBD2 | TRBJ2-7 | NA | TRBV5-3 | CARSLNGLASHEQYF | TGTGCCAGAAGCTTGAACGGACTAGCTTCCCACGAGCAGTACTTC
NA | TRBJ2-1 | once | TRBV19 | CASSFTPRDPSYNEQFF | TGTGCCAGTAGTTTCACCCCCAGGGACCCCTCCTACAATGAGCAGTTCTTC
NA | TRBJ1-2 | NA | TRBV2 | CASSQTRDTTFF | TGTGCCAGCAGCCAAACCCGAGACACGACTTTCTTC
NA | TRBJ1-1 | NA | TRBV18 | CASSPRGDTLNTEAFF | TGTGCCAGCTCACCGAGAGGGGACACTCTGAACACTGAAGCTTTCTTT